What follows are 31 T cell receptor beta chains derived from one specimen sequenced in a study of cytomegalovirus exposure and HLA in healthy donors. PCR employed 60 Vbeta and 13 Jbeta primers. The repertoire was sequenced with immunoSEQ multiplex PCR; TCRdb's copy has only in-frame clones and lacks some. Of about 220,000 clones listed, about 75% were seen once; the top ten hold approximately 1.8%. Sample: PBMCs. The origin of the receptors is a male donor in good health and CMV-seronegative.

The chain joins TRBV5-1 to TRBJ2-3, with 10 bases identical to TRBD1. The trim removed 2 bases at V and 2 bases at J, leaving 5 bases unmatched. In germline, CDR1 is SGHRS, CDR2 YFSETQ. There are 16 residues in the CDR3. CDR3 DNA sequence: TGCGCCAGCAGCTTCCTGACAGGGGGCACCACAGATACGCAGTATTTT. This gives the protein CASSFLTGGTTDTQYF.

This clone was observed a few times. The CDR3 coding sequence is TGTGCCAGCAGTGACGGGACTACCGATACGCAGTATTTT. This codes for CASSDGTTDTQYF. The chain uses TRBV6-4 and TRBJ2-3; 7 bases align to TRBD2. Germline V gene lookup returns CDR1 MRHNA and CDR2 SNTAGT. V was pared by 2 bases and J by 6 bases, with 2 bases of the junction left unmatched. The CDR3 has 13 amino acids.

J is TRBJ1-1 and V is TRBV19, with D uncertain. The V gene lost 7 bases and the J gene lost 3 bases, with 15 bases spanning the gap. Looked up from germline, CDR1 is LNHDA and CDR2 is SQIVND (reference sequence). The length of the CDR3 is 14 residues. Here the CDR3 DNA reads TGTGCCAGTACCCAACGAGGGTTGGACACTGAAGCTTTCTTT. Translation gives CASTQRGLDTEAFF.

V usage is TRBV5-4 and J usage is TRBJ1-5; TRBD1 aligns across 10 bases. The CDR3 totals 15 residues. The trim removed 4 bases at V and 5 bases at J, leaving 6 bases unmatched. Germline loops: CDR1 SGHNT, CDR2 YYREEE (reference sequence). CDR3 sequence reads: CASSPDRGIDQPQHF. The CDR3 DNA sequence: TGTGCCAGCAGCCCGGACAGGGGGATCGATCAGCCCCAGCATTTT.

Here the CDR3 DNA reads TGTGCCAGCAGCGTAGTATATGACACTGAAGCTTTCTTT. Amino acid sequence: CASSVVYDTEAFF. V and J are TRBV9 and TRBJ1-1; D remains unclear. V was pared by 0 bases and J by 3 bases, with 6 bases between. Germline CDR1 SGDLS, CDR2 YYNGEE. The length of the CDR3 is 13 residues.

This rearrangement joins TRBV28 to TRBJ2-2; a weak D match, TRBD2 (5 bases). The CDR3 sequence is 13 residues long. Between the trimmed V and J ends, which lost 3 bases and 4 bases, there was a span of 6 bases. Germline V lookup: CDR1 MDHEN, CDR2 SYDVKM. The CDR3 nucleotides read TGTGCCAGCAGTTTTGAGGGCACCGGGGAGCTGTTTTTT. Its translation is CASSFEGTGELFF.

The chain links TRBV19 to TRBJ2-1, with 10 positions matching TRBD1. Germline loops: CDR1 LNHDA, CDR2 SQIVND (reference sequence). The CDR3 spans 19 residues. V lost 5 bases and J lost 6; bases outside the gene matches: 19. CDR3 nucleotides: TGTGCCAGTAGTCCCGGAGGGACAGGGGCCTCTCCTTCATTCAATGAGCAGTTCTTC. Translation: CASSPGGTGASPSFNEQFF.

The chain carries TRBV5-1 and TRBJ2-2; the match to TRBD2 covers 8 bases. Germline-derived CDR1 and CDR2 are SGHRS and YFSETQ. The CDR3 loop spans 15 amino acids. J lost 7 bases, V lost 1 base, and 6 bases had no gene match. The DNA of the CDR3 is TGCGCCAGCAGCTTGTTTAGCGGGGCAGGCGGGGAGCTGTTTTTT. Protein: CASSLFSGAGGELFF.

The CDR3 reads CASSEGAWTEAFF. CDR3 DNA sequence: TGTGCCAGCAGTGAAGGGGCCTGGACTGAAGCTTTCTTT. V is TRBV6-1 and J is TRBJ1-1; no clear D. V was cut by 1 base and J by 5 bases, with 8 bases left in between. The V gene's germline CDR1 is MNHNS and CDR2 SASEGT. The CDR3 spans 13 residues.

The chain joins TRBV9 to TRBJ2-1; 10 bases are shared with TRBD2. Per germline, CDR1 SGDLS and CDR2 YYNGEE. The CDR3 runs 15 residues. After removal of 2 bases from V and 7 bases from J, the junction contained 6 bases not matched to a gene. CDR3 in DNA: TGTGCCAGCAGCGTGGCGGGACTAGCGTTGAATGAGCAGTTCTTC. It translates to CASSVAGLALNEQFF.

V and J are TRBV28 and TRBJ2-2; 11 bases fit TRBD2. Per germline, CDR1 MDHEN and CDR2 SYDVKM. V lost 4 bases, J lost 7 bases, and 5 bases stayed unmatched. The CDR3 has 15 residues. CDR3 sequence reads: CASSYSSGRNGELFF. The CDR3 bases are TGTGCCAGCAGTTATTCTAGCGGGAGGAACGGGGAGCTGTTTTTT. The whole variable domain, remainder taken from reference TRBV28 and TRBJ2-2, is DVKVTQSSRYLVKRTGEKVFLECVQDMDHENMFWYRQDPGLGLRLIYFSYDVKMKEKGDIPEGYSVSREKKERFSLILESASTNQTSMYLCASSYSSGRNGELFFGEGSRLTVL.

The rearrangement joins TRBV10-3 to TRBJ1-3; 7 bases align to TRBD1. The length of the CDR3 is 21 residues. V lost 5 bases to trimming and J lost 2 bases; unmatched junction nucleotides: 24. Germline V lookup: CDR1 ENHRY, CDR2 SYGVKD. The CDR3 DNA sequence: TGTGCCATCAGTACTTCACCAGGACAGGAGAATAAACCCGAACCTGGAAACACCATATATTTT. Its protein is CAISTSPGQENKPEPGNTIYF.

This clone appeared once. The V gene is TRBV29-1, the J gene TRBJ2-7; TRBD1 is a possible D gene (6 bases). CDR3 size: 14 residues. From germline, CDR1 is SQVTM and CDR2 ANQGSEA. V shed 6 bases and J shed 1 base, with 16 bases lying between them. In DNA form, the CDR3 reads TGCAGCGTGATACACAGGGAAACGTCCTACGAGCAGTACTTC. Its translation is CSVIHRETSYEQYF.

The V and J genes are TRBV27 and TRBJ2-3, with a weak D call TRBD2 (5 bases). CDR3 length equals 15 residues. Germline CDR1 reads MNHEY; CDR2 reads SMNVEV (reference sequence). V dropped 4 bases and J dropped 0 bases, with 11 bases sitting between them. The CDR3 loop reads CASSWTTGSTDTQYF. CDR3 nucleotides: TGTGCCAGCAGTTGGACGACGGGAAGCACAGATACGCAGTATTTT.

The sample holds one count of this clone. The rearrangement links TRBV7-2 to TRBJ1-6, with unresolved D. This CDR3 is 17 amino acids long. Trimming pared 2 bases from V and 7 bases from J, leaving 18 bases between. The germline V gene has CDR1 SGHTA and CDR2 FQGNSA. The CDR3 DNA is TGTGCCAGCAGCTTAAGTCGGGTGATGATCCGGAATTCACCCCTCCACTTT. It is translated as CASSLSRVMIRNSPLHF.

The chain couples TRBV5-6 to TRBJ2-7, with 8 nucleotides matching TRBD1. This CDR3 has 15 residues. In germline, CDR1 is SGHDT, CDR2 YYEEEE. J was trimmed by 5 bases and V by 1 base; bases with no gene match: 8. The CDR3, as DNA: TGTGCCAGCAGCTTGTATGGGACAGGCGGGGACGAGCAGTACTTC. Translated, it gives CASSLYGTGGDEQYF. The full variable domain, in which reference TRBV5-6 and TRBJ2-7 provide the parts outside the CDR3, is DAGVTQSPTHLIKTRGQQVTLRCSPKSGHDTVSWYQQALGQGPQFIFQYYEEEERQRGNFPDRFSGHQFPNYSSELNVNALLLGDSALYLCASSLYGTGGDEQYFGPGTRLTVT.

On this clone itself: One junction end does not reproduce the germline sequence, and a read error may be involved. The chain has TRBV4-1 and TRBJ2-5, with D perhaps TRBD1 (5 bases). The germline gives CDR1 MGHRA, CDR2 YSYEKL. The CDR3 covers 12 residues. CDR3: CASSQVWPARDF. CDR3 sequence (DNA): TGCGCCAGCAGCCAAGTCTGGCCAGCCAGGGACTTC.

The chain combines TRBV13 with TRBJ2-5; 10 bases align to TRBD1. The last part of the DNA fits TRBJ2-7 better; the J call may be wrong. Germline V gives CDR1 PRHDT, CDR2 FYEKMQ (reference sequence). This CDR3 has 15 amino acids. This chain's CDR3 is CASSYGTGVVYEQYF. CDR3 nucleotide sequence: TGTGCCAGCAGCTACGGGACAGGGGTAGTCTACGAGCAGTACTTC.

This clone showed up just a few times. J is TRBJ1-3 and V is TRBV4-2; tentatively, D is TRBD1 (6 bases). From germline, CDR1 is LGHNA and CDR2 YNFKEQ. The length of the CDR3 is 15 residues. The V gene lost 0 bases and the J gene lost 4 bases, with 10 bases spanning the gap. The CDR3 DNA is TGTGCCAGCAGCCAAGACCAGGGGAACGGAAACACCATATATTTT. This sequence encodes CASSQDQGNGNTIYF.

The chain's CDR3 is CASSGPPGLVYNEQFF. CDR3 DNA: TGCGCCAGCAGCGGCCCTCCGGGACTAGTATACAATGAGCAGTTCTTC. This sequence joins TRBV5-1 and TRBJ2-1, with TRBD2 matching over 8 bases. V shed 4 bases and J 4 bases; nucleotides not matched to a gene: 10. Germline lookup yields CDR1 SGHRS and CDR2 YFSETQ. This CDR3 is built from 16 residues.

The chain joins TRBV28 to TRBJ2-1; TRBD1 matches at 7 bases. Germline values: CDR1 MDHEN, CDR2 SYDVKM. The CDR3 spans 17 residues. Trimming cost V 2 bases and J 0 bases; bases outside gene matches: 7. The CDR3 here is CASSLHQGVSSYNEQFF. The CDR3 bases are TGTGCCAGCAGTTTACATCAGGGGGTAAGCTCCTACAATGAGCAGTTCTTC.

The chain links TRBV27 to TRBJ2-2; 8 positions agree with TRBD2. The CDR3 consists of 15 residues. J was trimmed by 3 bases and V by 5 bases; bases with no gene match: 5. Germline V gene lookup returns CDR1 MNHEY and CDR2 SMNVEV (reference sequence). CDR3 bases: TGTGCCAGCAGTCCCGGGGGGGGAGACACCGGGGAGCTGTTTTTT. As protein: CASSPGGGDTGELFF.

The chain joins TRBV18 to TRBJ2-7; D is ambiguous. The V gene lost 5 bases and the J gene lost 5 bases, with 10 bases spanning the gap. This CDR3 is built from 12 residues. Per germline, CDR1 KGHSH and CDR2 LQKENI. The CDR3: CASSSPVNEQYF. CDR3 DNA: TGTGCCAGCTCATCCCCGGTGAACGAGCAGTACTTC.

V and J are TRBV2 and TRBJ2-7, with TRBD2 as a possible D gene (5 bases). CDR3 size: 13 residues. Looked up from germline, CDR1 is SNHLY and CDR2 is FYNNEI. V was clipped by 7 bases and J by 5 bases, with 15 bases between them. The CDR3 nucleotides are TGTGCCAGCACCCCCTCCGAGGGTAACGAGCAGTACTTC. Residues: CASTPSEGNEQYF.

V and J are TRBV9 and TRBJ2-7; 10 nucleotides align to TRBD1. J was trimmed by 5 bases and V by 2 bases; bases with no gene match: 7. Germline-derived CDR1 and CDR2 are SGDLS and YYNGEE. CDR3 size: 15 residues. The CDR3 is CASSVGDRGHHEQYF. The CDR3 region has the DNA TGTGCCAGCAGCGTCGGGGACAGGGGTCACCACGAGCAGTACTTC.

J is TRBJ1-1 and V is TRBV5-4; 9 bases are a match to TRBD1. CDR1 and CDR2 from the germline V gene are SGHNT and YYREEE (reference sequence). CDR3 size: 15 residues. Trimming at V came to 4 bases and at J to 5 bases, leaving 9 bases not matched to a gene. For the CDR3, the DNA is TGTGCCAGCAGCACCGGACAGGGGAAGAGGACTGAAGCTTTCTTT. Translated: CASSTGQGKRTEAFF.

DNA for the CDR3: TGTGCCTGTAGGGGGGGAGGGACTAGCGGGGCCACCTACGAGCAGTACTTC. Protein sequence: CACRGGGTSGATYEQYF. The V call is TRBV7-2, the J call TRBJ2-7; 13 bases match TRBD2. Germline V gene lookup returns CDR1 SGHTA and CDR2 FQGNSA. Trimming removed 11 bases from V and 2 bases from J; junction bases left unmatched: 15. This CDR3 is 17 amino acids long.

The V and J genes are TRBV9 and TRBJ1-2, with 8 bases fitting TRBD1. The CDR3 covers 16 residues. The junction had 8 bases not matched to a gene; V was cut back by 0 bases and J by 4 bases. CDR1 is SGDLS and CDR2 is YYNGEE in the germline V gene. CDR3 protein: CASSVGHRGSTYGYTF. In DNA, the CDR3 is TGTGCCAGCAGCGTAGGTCACAGGGGGAGTACCTATGGCTACACCTTC.

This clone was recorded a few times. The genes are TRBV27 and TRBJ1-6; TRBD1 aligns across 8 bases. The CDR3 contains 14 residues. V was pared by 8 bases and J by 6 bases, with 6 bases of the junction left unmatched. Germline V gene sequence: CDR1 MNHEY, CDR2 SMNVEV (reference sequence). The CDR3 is CASGQGLRNSPLHF. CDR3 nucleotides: TGTGCCAGCGGACAGGGACTACGTAATTCACCCCTCCACTTT.

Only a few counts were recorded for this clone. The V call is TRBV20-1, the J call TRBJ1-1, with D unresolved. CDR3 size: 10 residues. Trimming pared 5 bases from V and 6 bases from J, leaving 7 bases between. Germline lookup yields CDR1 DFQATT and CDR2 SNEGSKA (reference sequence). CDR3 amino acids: CSAEGAEAFF. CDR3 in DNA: TGCAGTGCTGAGGGAGCTGAAGCTTTCTTT.

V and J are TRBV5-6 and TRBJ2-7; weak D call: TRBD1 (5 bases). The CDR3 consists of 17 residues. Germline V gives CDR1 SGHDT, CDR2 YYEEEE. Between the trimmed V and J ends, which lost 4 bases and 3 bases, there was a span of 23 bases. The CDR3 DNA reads TGTGCCAGCAGCGATTGGGGTTTGGGTGTGGACAACTACGAGCAGTACTTC. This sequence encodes CASSDWGLGVDNYEQYF.